This T cell receptor beta chain was captured by sequencing in a study of blood T cell repertoires in COVID-19. The CDR3 is 15 amino acids. V gave up 2 bases and J gave up 8 bases; unmatched junction bases: 9. Germline values: CDR1 SGHVS, CDR2 FNYEAQ. Clones were sequenced by immunoSEQ multiplex PCR, and TCRdb holds only the in-frame ones, with some missing. The sample contains approximately 280,000 clones, around 86% of which appear only once. The chain couples TRBV7-6 to TRBJ2-1, with 7 nucleotides matching TRBD2. Sequenced input: PBMCs or T cells enriched from blood (not recorded which). This clonotype originated in a woman aged 18-29 years who had recovered from COVID-19. This chain's CDR3 is CASSLTGGSGHEQFF. DNA for the CDR3: TGTGCCAGCAGCTTAACGGGAGGCTCAGGCCATGAGCAGTTCTTC.